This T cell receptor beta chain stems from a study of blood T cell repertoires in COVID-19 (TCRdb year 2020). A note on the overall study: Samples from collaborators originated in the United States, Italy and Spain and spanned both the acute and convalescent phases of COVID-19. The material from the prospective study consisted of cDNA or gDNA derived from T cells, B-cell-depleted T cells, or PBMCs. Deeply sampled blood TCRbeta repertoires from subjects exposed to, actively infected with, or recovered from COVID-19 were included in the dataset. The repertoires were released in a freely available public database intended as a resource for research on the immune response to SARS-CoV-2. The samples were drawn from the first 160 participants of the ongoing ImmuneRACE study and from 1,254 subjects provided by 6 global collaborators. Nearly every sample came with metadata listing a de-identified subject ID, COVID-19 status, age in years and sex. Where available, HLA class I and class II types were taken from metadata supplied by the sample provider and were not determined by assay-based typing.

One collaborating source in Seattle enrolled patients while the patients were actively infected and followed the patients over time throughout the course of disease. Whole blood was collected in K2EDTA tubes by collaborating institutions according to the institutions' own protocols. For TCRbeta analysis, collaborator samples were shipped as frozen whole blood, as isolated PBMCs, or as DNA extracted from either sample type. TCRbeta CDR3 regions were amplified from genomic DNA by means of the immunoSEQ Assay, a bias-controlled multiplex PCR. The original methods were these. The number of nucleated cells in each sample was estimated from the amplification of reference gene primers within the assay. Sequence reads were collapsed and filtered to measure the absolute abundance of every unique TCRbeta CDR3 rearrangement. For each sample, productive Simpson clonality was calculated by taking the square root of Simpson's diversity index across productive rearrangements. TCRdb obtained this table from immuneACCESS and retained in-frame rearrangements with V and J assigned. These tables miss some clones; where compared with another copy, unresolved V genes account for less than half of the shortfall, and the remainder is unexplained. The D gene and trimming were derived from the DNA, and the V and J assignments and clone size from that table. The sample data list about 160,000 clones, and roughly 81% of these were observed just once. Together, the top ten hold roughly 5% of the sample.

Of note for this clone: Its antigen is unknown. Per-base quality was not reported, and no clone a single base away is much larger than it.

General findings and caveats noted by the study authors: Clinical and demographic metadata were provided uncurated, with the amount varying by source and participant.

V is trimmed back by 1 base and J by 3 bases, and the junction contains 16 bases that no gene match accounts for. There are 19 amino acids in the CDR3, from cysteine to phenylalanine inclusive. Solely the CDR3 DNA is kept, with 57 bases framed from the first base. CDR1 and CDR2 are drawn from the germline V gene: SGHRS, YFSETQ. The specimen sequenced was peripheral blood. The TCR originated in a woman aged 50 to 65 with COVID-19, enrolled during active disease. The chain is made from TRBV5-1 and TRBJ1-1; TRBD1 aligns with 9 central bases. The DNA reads TGCGCCAGCAGCTTGTTGCCGGGACAGGGAAGGGCTGAGGACACTGAAGCTTTCTTT. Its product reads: CASSLLPGQGRAEDTEAFF.